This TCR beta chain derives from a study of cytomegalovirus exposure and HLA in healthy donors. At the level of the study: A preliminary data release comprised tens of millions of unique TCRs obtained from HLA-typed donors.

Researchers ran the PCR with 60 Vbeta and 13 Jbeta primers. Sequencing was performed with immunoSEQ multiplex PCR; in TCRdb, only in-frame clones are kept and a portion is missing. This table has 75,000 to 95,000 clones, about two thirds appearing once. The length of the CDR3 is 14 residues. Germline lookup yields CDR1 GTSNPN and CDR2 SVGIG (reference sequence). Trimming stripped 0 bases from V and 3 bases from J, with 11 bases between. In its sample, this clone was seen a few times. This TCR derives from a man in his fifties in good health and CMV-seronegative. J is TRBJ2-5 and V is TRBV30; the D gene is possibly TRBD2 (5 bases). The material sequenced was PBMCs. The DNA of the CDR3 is TGTGCCTGGAGTGTACTTTGGCGGGAAGAGACCCAGTACTTC. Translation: CAWSVLWREETQYF.